The 27 T cell receptor beta chains listed next were all sequenced from one sample in a study of T cells after yellow fever vaccination (dated by TCRdb to between 2018 and 2020). Libraries were built with 5' RACE. The listed sequencing device is Illumina HiSeq 2500. Using fastp at Q25 and MiXCR, TCRdb reprocessed the public reads and kept productive beta chains. Each entry merges the rows of one CDR3 protein and shows their most common DNA and genes. This sample is represented by approximately 300,000 distinct CDR3 sequences; over 10% of them were singletons. Together, the top ten hold 0.4% to 0.55% of the sample. The sample's treatment or condition label, decoded: live attenuated yellow fever vaccine strain. Sequences were derived from CD4+ T cells sorted from PBMCs, sampled 45 days after the yellow fever booster vaccination. Receptor source: a man aged 30 to 45 who received the YFV17D yellow fever vaccine.

This clonotype showed up just a few times. The genes are TRBV7-2 and TRBJ1-5; D uncertain. There are 15 residues in the CDR3. Germline V gene data show CDR1 as SGHTA and CDR2 as FQGNSA. V gave up 0 bases and J gave up 5 bases, with 11 bases separating them. The CDR3 bases are TGTGCCAGCAGCTTAGCGGCAGGTTACGATCAGCCCCAGCATTTT. Its translation is CASSLAAGYDQPQHF. The variable domain in full, with the rest retrieved from reference TRBV7-2 and TRBJ1-5, is GAGVSQSPSNKVTEKGKDVELRCDPISGHTALYWYRQSLGQGLEFLIYFQGNSAPDKSGLPSDRFSAERTGGSVSTLTIQRTQQEDSAVYLCASSLAAGYDQPQHFGDGTRLSIL.

The V and J genes are TRBV5-1 and TRBJ2-7; D is possibly TRBD2 (5 bases). Germline lookup yields CDR1 SGHRS and CDR2 YFSETQ. Trimming removed 0 bases at V and 9 bases at J, with 19 bases between. The CDR3 runs 15 residues. CDR3 DNA sequence: TGCGCCAGCAGCTTGGCGGACGGCCGAGGGTTGGGGCAGTACTTC. Its protein product is CASSLADGRGLGQYF.

This clonotype appeared a few times. The V and J genes are TRBV4-2 and TRBJ2-1; 9 bases map to TRBD2. V gave up 4 bases and J gave up 2 bases; unmatched junction bases: 3. Germline CDR1 is LGHNA and CDR2 is YNFKEQ. The CDR3 extends over 15 amino acids. As DNA, the CDR3 is TGTGCCAGCAGCCCCCAGCGGGAGGCCTACAATGAGCAGTTCTTC. Protein: CASSPQREAYNEQFF.

J is TRBJ2-7 and V is TRBV5-1, with D possibly called TRBD1 or TRBD2 (5 bases each). V was clipped by 7 bases and J by 4 bases, with 9 bases between them. The germline V gene has CDR1 SGHRS and CDR2 YFSETQ. This CDR3 comprises 11 residues. Here the CDR3 DNA reads TGCGCCAGCGGGGACGGGTACGAGCAGTACTTC. This codes for CASGDGYEQYF.

The chain couples TRBV4-2 to TRBJ2-7, with D possibly being TRBD2 (6 bases). The germline V gene encodes CDR1 LGHNA and CDR2 YNFKEQ. This CDR3 has 15 residues. V was shortened by 7 bases and J by 1 base, with 17 bases between the two germline ends. The CDR3, as DNA: TGTGCCAGCAAAGGGCCAGCTAGCGAGTCCTACGAGCAGTACTTC. Protein sequence: CASKGPASESYEQYF.

J is TRBJ2-2 and V is TRBV12-3 or TRBV12-4; 8 nucleotides line up with TRBD1. The CDR3 runs to 14 residues. After removal of 9 bases from V and 2 bases from J, the junction contained 5 bases not matched to a gene. The CDR3 protein is CASRTGQNTGELFF. The CDR3 DNA sequence: TGTGCCAGTCGGACAGGGCAAAACACCGGGGAGCTGTTTTTT.

The chain recombines TRBV6-4 with TRBJ2-3; the D gene is possibly TRBD2 (6 bases). V was pared by 6 bases and J by 0 bases, with 13 bases between. Germline V lookup: CDR1 MRHNA, CDR2 SNTAGT. The CDR3 totals 15 residues. The CDR3 bases are TGTGCCAGCAGCGGGGGAAGTTCTAGCACAGATACGCAGTATTTT. It encodes CASSGGSSSTDTQYF.

In its sample, this clonotype was seen a few times. This chain uses TRBV7-9 with TRBJ1-4; D is unclear. Deletions cut 5 bases from V and 7 bases from J, with 5 bases between. In germline, CDR1 is SEHNR, CDR2 FQNEAQ (reference sequence). This CDR3 region has 11 residues. The CDR3 sequence: CASSTSEKLFF. CDR3 DNA: TGTGCCAGCAGCACGAGTGAAAAACTGTTTTTT. Using reference TRBV7-9 and TRBJ1-4 for the parts outside the CDR3, the full variable domain is DTGVSQNPRHKITKRGQNVTFRCDPISEHNRLYWYRQTLGQGPEFLTYFQNEAQLEKSRLLSDRFSAERPKGSFSTLEIQRTEQGDSAMYLCASSTSEKLFFGSGTQLSVL.

This clonotype was seen many times. The chain carries TRBV27 and TRBJ1-5, with D possibly being TRBD1 (5 bases). The germline V and J ends were trimmed by 2 bases and 2 bases, with 10 bases remaining between them. CDR1 is MNHEY and CDR2 is SMNVEV in the germline V gene (reference sequence). CDR3 length: 15 residues. CDR3 region: CASSLRGEGNQPQHF. CDR3 in DNA: TGTGCCAGCAGTTTACGGGGGGAGGGCAATCAGCCCCAGCATTTT.

There are a few counts of this clonotype. The rearrangement joins TRBV15 to TRBJ1-2; possible D gene TRBD1, 5 bases. V lost 1 base, J lost 7 bases, and 10 bases lay in between. The CDR3 loop spans 13 amino acids. Germline assignment: CDR1 LNHNV and CDR2 YYDKDF (reference sequence). CDR3 coding DNA: TGTGCCACCAGCAGAGTGGGGGGTGGTGGCTACACCTTC. As protein: CATSRVGGGGYTF.

The rearrangement links TRBV7-9 to TRBJ1-4; TRBD1 matches at 7 bases. CDR1 and CDR2 from the germline V gene are SEHNR and FQNEAQ (reference sequence). The trim removed 3 bases at V and 4 bases at J, leaving 2 bases unmatched. This CDR3 region has 14 residues. The CDR3 loop reads CASSFRDSNEKLFF. For the CDR3, the DNA is TGTGCCAGCAGCTTCCGGGACAGTAATGAAAAACTGTTTTTT. The variable domain in full, with the rest retrieved from reference TRBV7-9 and TRBJ1-4, is DTGVSQNPRHKITKRGQNVTFRCDPISEHNRLYWYRQTLGQGPEFLTYFQNEAQLEKSRLLSDRFSAERPKGSFSTLEIQRTEQGDSAMYLCASSFRDSNEKLFFGSGTQLSVL.

The chain has TRBV28 and TRBJ2-7, with D tentatively TRBD2 (6 bases). Germline V gives CDR1 MDHEN, CDR2 SYDVKM. The CDR3 length is 15 residues. Trimming took off 7 bases at V and 2 bases at J, with 18 bases between the two ends. CDR3 DNA sequence: TGTGCCAGCATCCCTGGGACTGTCGGGGCCTACGAGCAGTACTTC. Amino acids: CASIPGTVGAYEQYF.

In its sample, this clonotype was seen a few times. The V and J genes are TRBV7-6 and TRBJ2-7; D may correspond to TRBD1 or TRBD2 (5 bases each). CDR1 and CDR2 (germline): SGHVS, FNYEAQ. V lost 2 bases to trimming and J lost 5 bases, with 7 bases between them. The CDR3 consists of 12 residues. The CDR3 DNA reads TGTGCCAGCAGCTTAACGGGGCACGAGCAGTACTTC. It yields the protein CASSLTGHEQYF.

This clonotype was found a few times. The CDR3 sequence: CSASIGKETQYF. The CDR3 DNA reads as TGCAGTGCTAGTATTGGGAAAGAGACCCAGTACTTC. The J gene is TRBJ2-5, the V gene TRBV20-1; D remains unclear. The CDR3 is made up of 12 amino acids. Germline-derived CDR1 and CDR2 are DFQATT and SNEGSKA (reference sequence). The ends were cut back, 3 bases at V and 3 bases at J, with 8 bases in the middle.

The chain carries TRBV15 and TRBJ2-3, with 11 bases that match TRBD2. CDR3 length equals 15 residues. Looked up from germline, CDR1 is LNHNV and CDR2 is YYDKDF (reference sequence). Trimming took 3 bases from V and 2 from J; bases not matched to a gene: 1. As DNA, the CDR3 is TGTGCCACCAGCAGTAGCGGGAGGGCCACAGATACGCAGTATTTT. Its translation: CATSSSGRATDTQYF.

There are a few counts of this clonotype. Here the CDR3 reads CASRVSSTDTQYF. CDR3 bases: TGTGCCAGCCGAGTCTCCTCCACAGATACGCAGTATTTT. This sequence joins TRBV2 and TRBJ2-3; unclear D gene. This CDR3 has 13 residues. V lost 8 bases and J 2 bases, leaving 11 bases between the germline ends. Germline V gives CDR1 SNHLY, CDR2 FYNNEI.

This clonotype was counted a few times. This chain uses TRBV12-3 or TRBV12-4 with TRBJ2-7; D possibly corresponds to TRBD2 (6 bases). The CDR3 has 12 amino acids. V dropped 3 bases and J dropped 6 bases, with 9 bases sitting between them. In nucleotides, the CDR3 is TGTGCCAGCAGTTTCGTGGGAGGCGAGCAGTACTTC. Protein: CASSFVGGEQYF.

This clonotype has more than one count but fewer than ten. The J gene is TRBJ2-3, the V gene TRBV6-2 or TRBV6-3; D is undetermined. This CDR3 has 13 amino acids. The V gene lost 7 bases and the J gene lost 2 bases, with 10 bases spanning the gap. Germline CDR1 is MNHEY and CDR2 is SVGEGT. The DNA for the CDR3 is TGTGCCAGCAACCACCGGAACACAGATACGCAGTATTTT. The encoded protein is CASNHRNTDTQYF.

As concerns this clonotype: Given a much more abundant clone one base away, this may be a read error. The rearrangement joins TRBV29-1 to TRBJ2-1; perhaps TRBD2 as D (7 bases). Per germline, CDR1 SQVTM and CDR2 ANQGSEA. This CDR3 has 13 residues. DNA for the CDR3: TGCAGCGTTGCGGCGGGGGCTTACAATGCGCAGTTCTTC. Amino acid sequence: CSVAAGAYNAQFF.

This clonotype showed up many times. This sequence joins TRBV12-3 or TRBV12-4 and TRBJ2-6; D might be TRBD1 (6 bases). The germline V and J ends were trimmed by 11 bases and 4 bases, with 24 bases remaining between them. The CDR3 is 17 amino acids. The CDR3 loop reads CASSPDRVFGGANVLTF. The CDR3 nucleotides are TGTGCCTCCAGCCCGGACAGAGTTTTTGGGGGGGCCAACGTCCTGACTTTC.

V usage is TRBV12-3 or TRBV12-4 and J usage is TRBJ2-1; the match to TRBD2 covers 13 bases. This CDR3 contains 15 residues. V lost 7 bases, J lost 8 bases, and 8 bases stayed unmatched. The CDR3 region is CASTLTSGRADEQFF. The CDR3 DNA sequence: TGTGCCAGCACCCTCACTAGCGGGAGGGCGGATGAGCAGTTCTTC.

This clonotype was seen many times. The chain uses TRBV7-2 and TRBJ2-3; possibly TRBD1 for D (5 bases). The CDR3 length is 14 residues. Trimming took off 1 base at V and 0 bases at J, with 5 bases between the two ends. The germline V gene encodes CDR1 SGHTA and CDR2 FQGNSA. In DNA, the CDR3 is TGTGCCAGCAGCTTAGACAGGAGCACAGATACGCAGTATTTT. Protein: CASSLDRSTDTQYF.

V usage is TRBV7-2 and J usage is TRBJ2-1, with no clear D. Germline assignment: CDR1 SGHTA and CDR2 FQGNSA. Deletions cut 1 base from V and 8 bases from J, with 15 bases between. The CDR3 is 15 residues long. The CDR3 region has the DNA TGTGCCAGCAGCTTAGGACTCCTGGATATGGATGAGCAGTTCTTC. Translating gives CASSLGLLDMDEQFF.

V gene TRBV5-1 combines with J gene TRBJ1-1; unclear D gene. There are 13 residues in the CDR3. Germline V gene data show CDR1 as SGHRS and CDR2 as YFSETQ. V gave up 3 bases and J gave up 1 base, with 7 bases separating them. In DNA, the CDR3 is TGCGCCAGCAGCTACGACGGGAACACTGAAGCTTTCTTT. This codes for CASSYDGNTEAFF.

This clonotype was detected only once. The chain carries TRBV12-3 or TRBV12-4 and TRBJ1-5, with D uncertain. Deletions cut 2 bases from V and 1 base from J, with 12 bases between. The CDR3 totals 16 residues. The CDR3 protein is CASSLRTGKSNQPQHF. The CDR3 DNA reads as TGTGCCAGCAGTTTAAGGACGGGGAAAAGCAATCAGCCCCAGCATTTT.

The chain couples TRBV18 to TRBJ2-7, with 15 nucleotides matching TRBD2. CDR1 is KGHSH and CDR2 is LQKENI in the germline V gene. This CDR3 has 15 amino acids. The ends lost 3 bases at V and 6 bases at J; junction bases unmatched: 3. Written as DNA, the CDR3 is TGTGCCAGCTCACCGGGACTAGCGGGAGGCGGCGAGCAGTACTTC. Protein product: CASSPGLAGGGEQYF.

This clonotype came up many times. The gene calls are TRBV9 and TRBJ1-1; D is perhaps TRBD1 (5 bases). The CDR3 length is 13 residues. Germline assignment: CDR1 SGDLS and CDR2 YYNGEE. The V gene lost 2 bases and the J gene lost 2 bases, with 7 bases spanning the gap. The CDR3 nucleotides read TGTGCCAGCAGCGTGGGACCAAACACTGAAGCTTTCTTT. It specifies CASSVGPNTEAFF.